This T cell receptor (beta chain) was documented in a study of OX40 agonist ivuxolimab in advanced cancers. Points from the study as a whole: The authors did not determine the antigen specificity of the expanded peripheral T cells. On average, CD8+ T cells had more expanded clones than CD4+.

Blood sampling was done at baseline, cycle 4 day 1, and cycle 7 day 1. Sequencing used immunoSEQ multiplex PCR; TCRdb keeps in-frame clones, though not all of them. The profile shows roughly 35,000 clones, under 90% of them singletons. The sample holds a few counts of this clone. Antigen: not known. In germline, CDR1 is MNHNY, CDR2 SVGAGI (reference sequence). The CDR3 has 14 residues. The germline V and J ends were trimmed by 0 bases and 2 bases, with 6 bases remaining between them. The sequences come from CD4+ or CD8+ T cells sorted from blood, collected in a trial of the OX40 agonist ivuxolimab. The chain carries TRBV6-6 and TRBJ2-3; the D is unclear. The sequence derives from an adult with an advanced solid tumor such as melanoma, head and neck, liver or kidney cancer. This chain's CDR3 is CASSYSGLTDTQYF. The CDR3 bases are TGTGCCAGCAGTTACTCGGGTCTCACAGATACGCAGTATTTT.